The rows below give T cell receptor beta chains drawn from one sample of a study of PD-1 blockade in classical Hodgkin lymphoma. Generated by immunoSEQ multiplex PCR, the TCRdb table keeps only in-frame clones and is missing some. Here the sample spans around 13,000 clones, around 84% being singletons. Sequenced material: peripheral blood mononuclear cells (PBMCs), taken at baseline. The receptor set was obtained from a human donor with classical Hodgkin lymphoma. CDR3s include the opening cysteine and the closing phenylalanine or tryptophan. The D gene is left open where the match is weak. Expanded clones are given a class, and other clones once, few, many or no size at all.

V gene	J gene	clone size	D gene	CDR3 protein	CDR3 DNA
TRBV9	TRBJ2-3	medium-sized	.	CASSVDGTDTQYF	TGTGCCAGCAGCGTAGACGGGACAGATACGCAGTATTTT
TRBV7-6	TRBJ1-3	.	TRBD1	CASGRTGPVSTIYF	TGTGCCAGCGGACGGACAGGTCCGGTGAGCACCATATATTTT
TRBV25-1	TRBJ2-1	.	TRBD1	CASSEYDRGAPKFF	TGTGCCAGCAGTGAATATGACAGGGGGGCTCCCAAGTTCTTC
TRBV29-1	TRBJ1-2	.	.	CSVVQGQGYGYTF	TGCAGCGTTGTTCAGGGCCAGGGTTATGGCTACACCTTC
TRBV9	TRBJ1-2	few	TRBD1	CASSVEARGPIYGYTF	TGTGCCAGCAGCGTAGAGGCCAGGGGGCCTATCTATGGCTACACCTTC
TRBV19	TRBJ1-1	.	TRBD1	CASSMPGGTEAFF	TGTGCCAGTAGTATGCCAGGGGGCACTGAAGCTTTCTTT
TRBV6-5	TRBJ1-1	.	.	CASSYSSRVEAFF	TGTGCCAGCAGTTACTCGAGTAGAGTGGAAGCTTTCTTT
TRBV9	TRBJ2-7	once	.	CASSASGHPSYEQYF	TGTGCCAGCAGCGCCTCGGGACACCCCTCCTACGAGCAGTACTTC
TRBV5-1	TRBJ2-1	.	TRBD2	CASSLVRGTSGNDEQFF	TGCGCCAGCAGCTTGGTTAGGGGGACTAGCGGTAACGATGAGCAGTTCTTC
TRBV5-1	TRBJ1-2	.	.	CASSNRGNYGYTF	TGCGCCAGCAGTAATCGGGGGAACTATGGCTACACCTTC
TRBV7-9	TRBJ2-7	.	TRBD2	CASSQRTGLAYEQYF	TGTGCCAGCAGCCAAAGGACGGGACTAGCGTACGAGCAGTACTTC
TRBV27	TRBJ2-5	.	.	CASSFQGWGETQYF	TGTGCCAGCAGTTTCCAGGGGTGGGGAGAGACCCAGTACTTC
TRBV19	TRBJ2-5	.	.	CASSIVGRGFGETQYF	TGTGCCAGTAGTATAGTTGGCAGGGGATTCGGTGAGACCCAGTACTTC
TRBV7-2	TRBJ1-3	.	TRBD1	CASSRRTGGGNTIYF	TGTGCCAGCAGCCGTAGGACAGGGGGTGGAAACACCATATATTTT
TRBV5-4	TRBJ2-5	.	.	CASSHDKLTRGGTQYF	TGTGCCAGCAGCCACGACAAGCTAACCAGGGGCGGGACCCAGTACTTC
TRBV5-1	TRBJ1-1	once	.	CASSLVSTTEAFF	TGCGCCAGCAGCTTGGTATCAACCACTGAAGCTTTCTTT
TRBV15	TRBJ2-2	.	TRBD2	CATTSGRNTGELFF	TGTGCCACCACTAGCGGGAGGAACACCGGGGAGCTGTTTTTT
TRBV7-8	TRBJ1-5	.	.	CASSLGRKISNQPQHF	TGTGCCAGCAGCTTAGGGAGGAAAATAAGCAATCAGCCCCAGCATTTT
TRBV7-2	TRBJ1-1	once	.	CASSLGAAEAFF	TGTGCCAGCAGCTTAGGGGCTGCTGAAGCTTTCTTT
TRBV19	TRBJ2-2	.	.	CASKGRTDTGELFF	TGTGCCAGTAAAGGGAGAACGGACACCGGGGAGCTGTTTTTT
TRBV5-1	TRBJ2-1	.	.	CASHWGNGQNEQFF	TGCGCCAGCCACTGGGGGAATGGACAGAATGAGCAGTTCTTC
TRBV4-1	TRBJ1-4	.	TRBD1	CASSSGTGNEKLFF	TGCGCCAGCAGTTCCGGGACAGGGAATGAAAAACTGTTTTTT
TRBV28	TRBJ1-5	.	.	CASSDTGINQPQHF	TGTGCCAGCAGTGACACAGGGATCAATCAGCCCCAGCATTTT
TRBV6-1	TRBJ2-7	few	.	CASRLSASKSGEQYF	TGTGCCAGCAGGCTTTCTGCCTCTAAGTCGGGAGAGCAGTACTTC
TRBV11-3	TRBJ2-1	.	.	CASTLWGEDNEQFF	TGTGCCAGCACCCTTTGGGGGGAAGACAATGAGCAGTTCTTC
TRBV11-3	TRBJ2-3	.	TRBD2	CASSLDAGAEDTQYF	TGTGCCAGCAGCTTAGATGCGGGAGCTGAAGATACGCAGTATTTT
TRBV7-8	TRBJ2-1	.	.	CASSQPTEGTHEQFF	TGTGCCAGCAGCCAACCAACAGAAGGTACACATGAGCAGTTCTTC
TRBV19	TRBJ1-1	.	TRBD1	CASRLTGRNTEAFF	TGTGCCAGCCGCCTGACAGGGCGTAACACTGAAGCTTTCTTT
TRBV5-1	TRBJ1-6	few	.	CASSSVFSGASSPLHF	TGCGCCAGCAGCTCCGTCTTTTCGGGGGCGAGTTCACCCCTCCACTTT
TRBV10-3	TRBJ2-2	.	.	CAIRQGTGELFF	TGTGCCATCAGGCAGGGAACCGGGGAGCTGTTTTTT
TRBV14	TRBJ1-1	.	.	CASSLLQGRGDTEAFF	TGTGCCAGCAGCCTTCTACAGGGTAGGGGGGACACTGAAGCTTTCTTT
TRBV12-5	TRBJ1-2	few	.	CASGLSSAGDNYGYTF	TGTGCTAGTGGTTTGAGTTCTGCAGGGGACAACTATGGCTACACCTTC
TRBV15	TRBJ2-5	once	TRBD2	CATSRDFAGGGGETQYF	TGTGCCACCAGCAGAGATTTTGCGGGAGGAGGCGGAGAGACCCAGTACTTC
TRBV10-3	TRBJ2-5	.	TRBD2	CAISGTSGSGETQYF	TGTGCCATCAGCGGGACTAGCGGGAGTGGTGAGACCCAGTACTTC
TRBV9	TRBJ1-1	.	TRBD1	CASSVVDRMNTEAFF	TGTGCCAGCAGCGTAGTGGACAGGATGAACACTGAAGCTTTCTTT
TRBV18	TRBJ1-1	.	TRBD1	CASSAGTDTEAFF	TGTGCCAGCTCCGCGGGGACAGACACTGAAGCTTTCTTT
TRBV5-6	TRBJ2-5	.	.	CASSWTTGPGYQETQYF	TGTGCCAGCAGCTGGACTACAGGGCCGGGGTACCAAGAGACCCAGTACTTC
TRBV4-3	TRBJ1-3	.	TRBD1	CASSPRDRSSGNTIYF	TGCGCCAGCAGCCCAAGGGACAGAAGCTCTGGAAACACCATATATTTT
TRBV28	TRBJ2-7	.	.	CASSLSPRWGEQYF	TGTGCCAGCAGTTTAAGTCCCCGCTGGGGCGAGCAGTACTTC
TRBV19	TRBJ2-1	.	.	CASSIFALSSYNEQFF	TGTGCCAGTAGTATATTTGCGCTGAGCTCCTACAATGAGCAGTTCTTC
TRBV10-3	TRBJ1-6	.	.	CAISDNSPLHF	TGTGCCATCAGTGATAATTCACCCCTCCACTTT
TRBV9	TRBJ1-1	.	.	CASSVVDTEAFF	TGTGCCAGCAGCGTGGTCGACACTGAAGCTTTCTTT
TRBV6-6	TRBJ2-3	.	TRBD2	CASSYSYSGRSTQYF	TGTGCCAGCAGTTACTCATATAGCGGGAGATCTACGCAGTATTTT
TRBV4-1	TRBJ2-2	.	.	CASSQPPTGSTGELFF	TGCGCCAGCAGCCAACCCCCGACAGGTAGCACCGGGGAGCTGTTTTTT
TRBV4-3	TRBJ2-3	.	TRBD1	CASSPKRTGAKDTQYF	TGCGCCAGCAGCCCAAAGAGGACAGGGGCCAAAGATACGCAGTATTTT
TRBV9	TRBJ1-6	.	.	CASSVGANSPLHF	TGTGCCAGCAGCGTCGGGGCTAATTCACCCCTCCACTTT
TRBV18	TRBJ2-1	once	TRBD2	CASSPGLANNEQFF	TGTGCCAGCTCACCGGGACTAGCAAACAATGAGCAGTTCTTC
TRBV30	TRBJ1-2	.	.	CAWSWRLRYGYTF	TGTGCCTGGAGTTGGAGGCTTCGCTATGGCTACACCTTC
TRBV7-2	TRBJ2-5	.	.	CASSLGDETQYF	TGTGCCAGCAGCTTGGGGGACGAGACCCAGTACTTC
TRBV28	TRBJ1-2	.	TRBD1	CASHRTGRDGGYGYTF	TGTGCCAGCCATAGGACAGGCCGCGACGGAGGCTATGGCTACACCTTC
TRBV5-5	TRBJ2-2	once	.	CASSLVFEGTGELFF	TGTGCCAGCAGCTTGGTTTTTGAGGGAACCGGGGAGCTGTTTTTT